Listed here are 20 T cell receptor beta chains from one sample, sequenced in a study of cytomegalovirus exposure and HLA in healthy donors. The table came from immunoSEQ multiplex PCR; TCRdb's copy has only in-frame clones and leaves some out. Of about 330,000 clones in the sample, 80% to 90% were seen once. Sequences were obtained from PBMCs. The receptors here all came from a woman under 30 in good health and CMV-seronegative.

This chain links TRBV6-5 with TRBJ1-4; 8 nucleotides agree with TRBD1. This CDR3 comprises 15 residues. Germline V gene data show CDR1 as MNHEY and CDR2 as SVGAGI. Trimming cost V 6 bases and J 8 bases; bases outside gene matches: 11. The CDR3 spells CASSRTDRGREKLFF. The CDR3 nucleotides read TGTGCCAGCAGCCGAACCGACAGGGGCCGGGAAAAACTGTTTTTT.

This chain joins TRBV4-3 and TRBJ2-1; 10 bases map to TRBD2. The CDR3 is 18 residues long. Looked up from germline, CDR1 is LGHNA and CDR2 is YSLEER. Losses at the gene ends were 2 bases for V and 3 bases for J; bases not matched to a gene: 10. The CDR3: CASSQTPAGGVSYNEQFF. DNA of the CDR3: TGCGCCAGCAGCCAAACCCCAGCGGGAGGGGTGAGCTACAATGAGCAGTTCTTC.

The J gene is TRBJ2-3, the V gene TRBV2; TRBD1 agrees at 11 bases. There are 18 residues in the CDR3. Unmatched junction bases numbered 7, after V lost 1 base and J lost 1 base. Per the germline V gene, CDR1 is SNHLY and CDR2 is FYNNEI. The CDR3 DNA is TGTGCCAGCAGTGAAGGGACAGGGGGCGGAGGGGGCACAGATACGCAGTATTTT. This gives the protein CASSEGTGGGGGTDTQYF.

This clone appeared a few times. CDR3 coding DNA: TGTGCCAGTAGTTTTGGGACAGCGGAGGGGGAGACCCAGTACTTC. This codes for CASSFGTAEGETQYF. This chain uses TRBV19 with TRBJ2-5; D is perhaps TRBD1 (7 bases). V shed 5 bases and J shed 5 bases, with 18 bases lying between them. Germline lookup yields CDR1 LNHDA and CDR2 SQIVND (reference sequence). The CDR3 length is 15 residues.

The chain combines TRBV4-3 with TRBJ2-7; 7 bases agree with TRBD1. The V gene end was trimmed by 4 bases and the J gene end by 2 bases; junction bases not matched to a gene: 11. The germline V gene encodes CDR1 LGHNA and CDR2 YSLEER. This CDR3 region has 16 residues. CDR3: CASSPGAQGLTYEQYF. The CDR3 DNA sequence: TGCGCCAGCAGCCCCGGGGCACAGGGGTTAACCTACGAGCAGTACTTC.

The chain uses TRBV7-9 and TRBJ1-3; no reliable D call. The germline V gene has CDR1 SEHNR and CDR2 FQNEAQ (reference sequence). Between the trimmed V and J ends, which lost 6 bases and 0 bases, there was a span of 12 bases. This CDR3 spans 15 amino acids. The CDR3 is CASRPSDNSGNTIYF. The CDR3 DNA follows: TGTGCCAGCAGACCCTCAGACAACTCTGGAAACACCATATATTTT.

The gene calls are TRBV29-1 and TRBJ2-1; weak D call: TRBD1 (6 bases). Germline lookup yields CDR1 SQVTM and CDR2 ANQGSEA. The CDR3 sequence is 14 residues long. Trimming took 6 bases from V and 14 from J, leaving 26 bases between them. The CDR3 DNA is TGCAGCGTCCGATTGGAAAAACAGGGAATTCCTGAGTTCTTC. Its protein product is CSVRLEKQGIPEFF.

The chain joins TRBV11-2 to TRBJ2-7; 8 bases map to TRBD2. The CDR3 consists of 14 residues. CDR1 and CDR2 from the germline V gene are SGHAT and FQNNGV. Trimming took 4 bases from V and 0 from J; bases not matched to a gene: 2. DNA of the CDR3: TGTGCCAGCAGCTCTAGCGGGCCCTCCTACGAGCAGTACTTC. Encoded protein: CASSSSGPSYEQYF.

The rearrangement uses TRBV5-6 and TRBJ2-7; 8 nucleotides line up with TRBD1. The CDR3 consists of 15 residues. J gave up 2 bases and V 0 bases, and 4 bases lay outside the gene matches. Germline-derived CDR1 and CDR2 are SGHDT and YYEEEE. CDR3 DNA: TGTGCCAGCAGCTTGGATCCAGGGGGCACCTACGAGCAGTACTTC. Protein: CASSLDPGGTYEQYF.

Written as DNA, the CDR3 is TGTGCCAGCAGCTGGGACAGGGGGTTTGGGGCCAACGTCCTGACTTTC. Translated, it gives CASSWDRGFGANVLTF. The chain joins TRBV7-2 to TRBJ2-6, with 11 positions matching TRBD1. Germline V gene sequence: CDR1 SGHTA, CDR2 FQGNSA. This CDR3 is 16 amino acids long. With 4 bases clipped from V and 3 bases from J, the junction kept 2 bases outside the gene matches.

Notes on this clone: Since a much larger clone is just one base distant, this may be a read error. The chain combines TRBV11-1 with TRBJ2-7; TRBD2 agrees at 8 bases. Looked up from germline, CDR1 is SGHAT and CDR2 is FQDESV (reference sequence). This CDR3 comprises 13 residues. V lost 4 bases to trimming and J lost 2 bases; unmatched junction nucleotides: 1. The DNA for the CDR3 is TGTGCCAGCAGCTCGGGACTAGCCTACGAGCAGTACTTC. Its translation is CASSSGLAYEQYF.

The genes are TRBV18 and TRBJ2-1; TRBD2 aligns across 8 bases. The CDR3 extends over 16 amino acids. Germline-derived CDR1 and CDR2 are KGHSH and LQKENI. With V trimmed by 0 bases and J by 7 bases, 8 bases remained unmatched. DNA for the CDR3: TGTGCCAGCTCACCACCGGGAGCGGGAGTGGGTAATGAGCAGTTCTTC. This codes for CASSPPGAGVGNEQFF.

This rearrangement joins TRBV6-5 to TRBJ2-2, with TRBD1 as a possible D gene (5 bases). Germline V CDR1 and CDR2: MNHEY, SVGAGI. This CDR3 spans 16 amino acids. Trimming took 0 bases from V and 6 from J, leaving 14 bases between them. CDR3 bases: TGTGCCAGCAGTTACTCTTCGGCAGGGTTGGCCGGGGAGCTGTTTTTT. Translated, it gives CASSYSSAGLAGELFF.

The gene calls are TRBV19 and TRBJ2-2; a weak D match, TRBD1 (6 bases). The CDR3 loop spans 18 amino acids. Per the germline V gene, CDR1 is LNHDA and CDR2 is SQIVND (reference sequence). The ends were cut back, 4 bases at V and 1 base at J, with 19 bases in the middle. CDR3: CASSNLRGMPRNTGELFF. The CDR3 nucleotides are TGTGCCAGTAGTAACCTAAGGGGGATGCCCAGGAACACCGGGGAGCTGTTTTTT.

The rearrangement uses TRBV6-5 and TRBJ2-1; TRBD2 matches 11 bases. Germline V CDR1 and CDR2: MNHEY, SVGAGI. Trimming cost V 1 base and J 4 bases; bases outside gene matches: 3. This CDR3 contains 16 residues. The CDR3 reads CASSYLRLAGYNEQFF. CDR3 coding DNA: TGTGCCAGCAGTTACTTGAGACTAGCGGGGTACAATGAGCAGTTCTTC.

The rearrangement joins TRBV27 to TRBJ2-1, with 10 bases fitting TRBD2. This CDR3 spans 15 amino acids. Germline V CDR1 and CDR2: MNHEY, SMNVEV (reference sequence). Trimming at V came to 6 bases and at J to 10 bases, leaving 12 bases not matched to a gene. The CDR3 region is CASRTSLAGAREQFF. The CDR3 region has the DNA TGTGCCAGCAGGACTAGCCTAGCGGGAGCTAGGGAGCAGTTCTTC.

This clone was seen a single time. V usage is TRBV15 and J usage is TRBJ1-2; 8 bases are a match to TRBD1. Trimming took 3 bases from V and 4 from J; bases not matched to a gene: 13. The CDR3 has 17 residues. Looked up from germline, CDR1 is LNHNV and CDR2 is YYDKDF (reference sequence). This CDR3 reads CATSREGWADRGYGYTF. The CDR3 DNA reads TGTGCCACCAGCAGGGAAGGCTGGGCCGACAGGGGCTATGGCTACACCTTC.

The V gene is TRBV11-1, the J gene TRBJ2-7, with a tentative D call TRBD2 (6 bases). V lost 5 bases to trimming and J lost 7 bases, with 21 bases between them. The CDR3 spans 15 residues. Germline V gene lookup returns CDR1 SGHAT and CDR2 FQDESV (reference sequence). CDR3 region: CASSALGGSREEQYF. The CDR3 coding sequence is TGTGCCAGCAGCGCACTGGGGGGATCCAGAGAAGAGCAGTACTTC. Looking up the rest from reference TRBV11-1 and TRBJ2-7 gives the full variable domain: EAEVAQSPRYKITEKSQAVAFWCDPISGHATLYWYRQILGQGPELLVQFQDESVVDDSQLPKDRFSAERLKGVDSTLKIQPAELGDSAMYLCASSALGGSREEQYFGPGTRLTVT.

The CDR3 loop reads CASSPGAGVEQYF. DNA for the CDR3: TGTGCCAGTAGTCCGGGGGCGGGGGTCGAGCAGTACTTC. The chain combines TRBV19 with TRBJ2-7; D is perhaps TRBD2 (7 bases). Germline-derived CDR1 and CDR2 are LNHDA and SQIVND (reference sequence). The CDR3 extends over 13 amino acids. V was clipped by 5 bases and J by 6 bases, with 14 bases between them.

The genes are TRBV30 and TRBJ1-1, with D possibly being TRBD1 (5 bases). Trimming pared 2 bases from V and 1 base from J, leaving 8 bases between. CDR3 length: 13 residues. Germline assignment: CDR1 GTSNPN and CDR2 SVGIG (reference sequence). CDR3 residues: CAWSLGGNTEAFF. CDR3 in DNA: TGTGCCTGGAGTCTGGGGGGGAACACTGAAGCTTTCTTT. The complete variable domain, with remaining parts taken from reference TRBV30 and TRBJ1-1, reads SQTIHQWPATLVQPVGSPLSLECTVEGTSNPNLYWYRQAAGRGLQLLFYSVGIGQISSEVPQNLSASRPQDRQFILSSKKLLLSDSGFYLCAWSLGGNTEAFFGQGTRLTVV.